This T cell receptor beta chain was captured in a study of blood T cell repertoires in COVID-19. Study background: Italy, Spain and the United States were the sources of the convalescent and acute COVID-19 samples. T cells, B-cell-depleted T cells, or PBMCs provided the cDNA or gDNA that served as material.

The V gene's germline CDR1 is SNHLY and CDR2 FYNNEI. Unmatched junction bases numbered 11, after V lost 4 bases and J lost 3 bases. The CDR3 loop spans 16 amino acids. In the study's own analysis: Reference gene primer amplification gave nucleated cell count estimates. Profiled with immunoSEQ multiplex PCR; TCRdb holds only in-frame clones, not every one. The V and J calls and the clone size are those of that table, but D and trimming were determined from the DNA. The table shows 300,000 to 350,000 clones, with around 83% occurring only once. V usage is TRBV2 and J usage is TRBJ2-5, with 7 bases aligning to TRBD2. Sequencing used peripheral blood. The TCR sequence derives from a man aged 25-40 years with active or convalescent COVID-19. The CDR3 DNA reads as TGTGCCAGCAGTGTGAATCCTAGCGGTATAAAAGAGACCCAGTACTTC. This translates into CASSVNPSGIKETQYF.